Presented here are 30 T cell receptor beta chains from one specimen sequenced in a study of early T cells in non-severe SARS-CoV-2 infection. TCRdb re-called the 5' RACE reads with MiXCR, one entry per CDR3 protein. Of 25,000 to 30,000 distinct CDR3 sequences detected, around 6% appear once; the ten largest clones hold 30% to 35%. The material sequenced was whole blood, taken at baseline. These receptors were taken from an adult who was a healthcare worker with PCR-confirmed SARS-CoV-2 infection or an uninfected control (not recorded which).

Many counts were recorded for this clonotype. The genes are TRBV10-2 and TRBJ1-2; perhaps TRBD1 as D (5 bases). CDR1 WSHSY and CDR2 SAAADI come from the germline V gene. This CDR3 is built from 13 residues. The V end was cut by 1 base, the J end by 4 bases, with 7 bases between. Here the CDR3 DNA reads TGCGCCAGCAGTGAGTTTACAGGCTATGGCTACACCTTC. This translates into CASSEFTGYGYTF.

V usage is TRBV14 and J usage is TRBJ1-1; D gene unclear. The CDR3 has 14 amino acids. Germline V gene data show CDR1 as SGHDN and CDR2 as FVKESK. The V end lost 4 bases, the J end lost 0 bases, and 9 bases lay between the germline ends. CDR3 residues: CASSPIGMNTEAFF. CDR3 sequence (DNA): TGTGCCAGCAGCCCGATAGGAATGAACACTGAAGCTTTCTTT. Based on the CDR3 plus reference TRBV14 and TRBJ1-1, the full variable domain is EAGVTQFPSHSVIEKGQTVTLRCDPISGHDNLYWYRRVMGKEIKFLLHFVKESKQDESGMPNNRFLAERTGGTYSTLKVQPAELEDSGVYFCASSPIGMNTEAFFGQGTRLTVV.

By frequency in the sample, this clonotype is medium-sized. CDR3 sequence: CASSLGDRAYNEQFF. The CDR3 DNA follows: TGTGCCAGCAGCTTGGGGGACAGGGCATACAATGAGCAGTTCTTC. V and J are TRBV5-6 and TRBJ2-1, with TRBD1 identical over 9 bases. V shed 0 bases, J shed 4 bases, and the junction held 2 bases outside the gene matches. Germline CDR1 and CDR2: SGHDT and YYEEEE. The CDR3 covers 15 residues.

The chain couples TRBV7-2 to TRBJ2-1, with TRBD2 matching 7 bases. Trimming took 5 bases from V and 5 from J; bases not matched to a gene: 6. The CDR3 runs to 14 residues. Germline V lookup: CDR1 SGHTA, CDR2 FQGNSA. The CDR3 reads CASSRWEGHNEQFF. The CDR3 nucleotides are TGTGCCAGCAGCAGGTGGGAGGGCCACAATGAGCAGTTCTTC.

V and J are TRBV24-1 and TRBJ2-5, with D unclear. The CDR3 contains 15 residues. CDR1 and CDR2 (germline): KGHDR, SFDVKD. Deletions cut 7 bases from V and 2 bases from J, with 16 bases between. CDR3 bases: TGTGCCACCAGCCCGGCAGGAGTGGGACAAGAGACCCAGTACTTC. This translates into CATSPAGVGQETQYF.

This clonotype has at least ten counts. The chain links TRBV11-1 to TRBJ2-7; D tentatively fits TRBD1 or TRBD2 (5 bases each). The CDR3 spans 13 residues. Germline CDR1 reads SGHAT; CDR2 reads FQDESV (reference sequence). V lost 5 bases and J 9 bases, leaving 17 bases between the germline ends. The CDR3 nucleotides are TGTGCCAGCAGCATTCCACGGGGCCCCCGGCAGTACTTC. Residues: CASSIPRGPRQYF.

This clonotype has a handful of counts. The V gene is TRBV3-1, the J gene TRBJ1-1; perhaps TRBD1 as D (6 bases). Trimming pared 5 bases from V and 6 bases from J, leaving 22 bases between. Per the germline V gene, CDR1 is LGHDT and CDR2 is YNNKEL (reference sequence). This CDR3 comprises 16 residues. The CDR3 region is CASSALQGRGPPEAFF. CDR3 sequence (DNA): TGTGCCAGCAGCGCCCTACAGGGAAGAGGGCCGCCTGAAGCTTTCTTT. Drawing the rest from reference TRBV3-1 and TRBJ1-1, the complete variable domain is DTAVSQTPKYLVTQMGNDKSIKCEQNLGHDTMYWYKQDSKKFLKIMFSYNNKELIINETVPNRFSPKSPDKAHLNLHINSLELGDSAVYFCASSALQGRGPPEAFFGQGTRLTVV.

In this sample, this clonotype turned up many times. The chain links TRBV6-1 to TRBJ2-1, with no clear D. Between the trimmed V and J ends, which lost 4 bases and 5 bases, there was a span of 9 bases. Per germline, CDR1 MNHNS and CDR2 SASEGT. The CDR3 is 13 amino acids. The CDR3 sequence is CASSVSSNNEQFF. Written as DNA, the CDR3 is TGTGCCAGCAGTGTTAGCTCTAACAATGAGCAGTTCTTC.

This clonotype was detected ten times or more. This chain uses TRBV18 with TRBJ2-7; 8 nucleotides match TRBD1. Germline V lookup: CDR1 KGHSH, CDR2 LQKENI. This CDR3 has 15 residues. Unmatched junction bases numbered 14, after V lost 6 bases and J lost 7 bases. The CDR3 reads CASSPQGAATEEQYF. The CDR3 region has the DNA TGTGCCAGCTCGCCCCAGGGGGCGGCTACGGAAGAGCAGTACTTC.

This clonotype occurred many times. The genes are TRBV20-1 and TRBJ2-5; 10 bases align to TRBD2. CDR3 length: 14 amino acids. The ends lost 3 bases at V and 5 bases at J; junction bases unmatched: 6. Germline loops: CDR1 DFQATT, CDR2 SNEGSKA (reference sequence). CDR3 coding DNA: TGCAGTGCTAGCGCTAGCGGGGGTAGTGAGACCCAGTACTTC. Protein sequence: CSASASGGSETQYF.

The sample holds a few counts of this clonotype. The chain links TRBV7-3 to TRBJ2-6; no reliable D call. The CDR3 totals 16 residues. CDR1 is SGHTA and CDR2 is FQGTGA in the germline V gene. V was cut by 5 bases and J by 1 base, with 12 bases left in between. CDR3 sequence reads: CASSSSGQSGANVLTF. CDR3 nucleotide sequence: TGTGCCAGCAGCAGTTCCGGCCAATCTGGGGCCAACGTCCTGACTTTC.

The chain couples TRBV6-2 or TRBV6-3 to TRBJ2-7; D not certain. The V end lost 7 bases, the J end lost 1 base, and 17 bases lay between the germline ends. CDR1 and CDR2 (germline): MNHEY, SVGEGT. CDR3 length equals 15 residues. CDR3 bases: TGTGCCAGCACTAAAACCCCCTTGGGGTCCTACGAGCAGTACTTC. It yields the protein CASTKTPLGSYEQYF.

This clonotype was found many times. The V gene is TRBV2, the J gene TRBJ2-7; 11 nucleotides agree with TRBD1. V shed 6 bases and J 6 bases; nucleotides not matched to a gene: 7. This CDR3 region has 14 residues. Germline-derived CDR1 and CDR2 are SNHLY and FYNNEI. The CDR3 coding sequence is TGTGCCAGCAGCTTGGGACAGGGGGGCGTCGAGCAGTACTTC. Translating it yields CASSLGQGGVEQYF.

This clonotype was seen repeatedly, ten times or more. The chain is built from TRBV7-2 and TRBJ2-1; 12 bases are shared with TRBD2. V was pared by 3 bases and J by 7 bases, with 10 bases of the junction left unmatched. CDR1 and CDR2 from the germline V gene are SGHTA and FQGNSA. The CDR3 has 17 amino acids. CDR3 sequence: CASSFSLAGGPRNEQFF. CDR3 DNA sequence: TGTGCCAGCAGCTTCTCTCTAGCGGGAGGGCCGCGGAATGAGCAGTTCTTC.

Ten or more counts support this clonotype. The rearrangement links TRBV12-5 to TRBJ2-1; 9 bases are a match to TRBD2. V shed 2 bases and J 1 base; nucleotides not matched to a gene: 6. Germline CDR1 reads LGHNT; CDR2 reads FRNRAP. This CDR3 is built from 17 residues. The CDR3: CASGLSSGSGSYNEQFF. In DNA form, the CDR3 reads TGTGCTAGTGGTTTGAGTAGCGGGAGTGGGTCCTACAATGAGCAGTTCTTC.

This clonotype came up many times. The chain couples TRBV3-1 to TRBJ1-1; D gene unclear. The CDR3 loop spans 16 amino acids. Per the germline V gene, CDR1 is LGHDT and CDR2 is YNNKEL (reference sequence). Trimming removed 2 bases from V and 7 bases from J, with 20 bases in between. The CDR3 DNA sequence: TGTGCCAGCAGCCAATTCTCGCTCGGGTCTGAACTTGAAGCTTTCTTT. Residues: CASSQFSLGSELEAFF.

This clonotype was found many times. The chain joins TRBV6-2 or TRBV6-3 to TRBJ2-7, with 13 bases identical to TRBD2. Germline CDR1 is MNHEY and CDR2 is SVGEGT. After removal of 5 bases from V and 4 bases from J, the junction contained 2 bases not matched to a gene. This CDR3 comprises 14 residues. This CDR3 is CASSPGLAGYEQYF. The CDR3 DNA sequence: TGTGCCAGCAGTCCGGGACTAGCGGGGTACGAGCAGTACTTC.

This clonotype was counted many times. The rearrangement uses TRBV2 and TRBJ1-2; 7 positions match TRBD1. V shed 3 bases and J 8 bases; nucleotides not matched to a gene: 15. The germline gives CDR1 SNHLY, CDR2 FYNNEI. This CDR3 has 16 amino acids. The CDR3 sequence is CASSEASYRGGSGYTF. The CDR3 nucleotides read TGTGCCAGCAGTGAGGCCAGTTACAGGGGAGGTAGCGGCTACACCTTC.

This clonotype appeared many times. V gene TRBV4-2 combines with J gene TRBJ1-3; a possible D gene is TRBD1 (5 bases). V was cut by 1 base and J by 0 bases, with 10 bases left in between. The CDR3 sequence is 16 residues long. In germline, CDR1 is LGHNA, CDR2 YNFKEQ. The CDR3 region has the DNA TGTGCCAGCAGCCAAGTTGGGGCGAGCTCTGGAAACACCATATATTTT. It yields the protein CASSQVGASSGNTIYF.

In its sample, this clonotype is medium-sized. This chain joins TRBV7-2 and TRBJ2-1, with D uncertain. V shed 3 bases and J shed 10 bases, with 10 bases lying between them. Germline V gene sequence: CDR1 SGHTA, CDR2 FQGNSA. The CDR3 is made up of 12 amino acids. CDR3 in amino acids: CASSFEDGEQFF. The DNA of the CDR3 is TGTGCCAGCAGCTTCGAGGATGGCGAGCAGTTCTTC.

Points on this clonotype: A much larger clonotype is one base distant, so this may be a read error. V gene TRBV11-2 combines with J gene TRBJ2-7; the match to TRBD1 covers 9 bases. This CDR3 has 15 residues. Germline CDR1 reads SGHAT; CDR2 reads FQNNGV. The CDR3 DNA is TGTGTCAGCAGCCCACAGGGGGCCGTCGCCTACGAGCAGTACTTC. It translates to CVSSPQGAVAYEQYF.

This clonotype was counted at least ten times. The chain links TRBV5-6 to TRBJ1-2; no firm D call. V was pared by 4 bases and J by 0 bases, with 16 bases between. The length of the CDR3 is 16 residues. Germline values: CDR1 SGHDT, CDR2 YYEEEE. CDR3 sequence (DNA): TGTGCCAGCAGCCGATTATTTTCGGACTCTAACTATGGCTACACCTTC. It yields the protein CASSRLFSDSNYGYTF.

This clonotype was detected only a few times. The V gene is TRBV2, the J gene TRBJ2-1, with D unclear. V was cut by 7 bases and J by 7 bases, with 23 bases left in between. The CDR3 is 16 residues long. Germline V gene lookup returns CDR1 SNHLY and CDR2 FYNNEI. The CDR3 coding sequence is TGTGCCAGCACACGGACCGGCGGTCAGCAACGGAATGAGCAGTTCTTC. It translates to CASTRTGGQQRNEQFF.

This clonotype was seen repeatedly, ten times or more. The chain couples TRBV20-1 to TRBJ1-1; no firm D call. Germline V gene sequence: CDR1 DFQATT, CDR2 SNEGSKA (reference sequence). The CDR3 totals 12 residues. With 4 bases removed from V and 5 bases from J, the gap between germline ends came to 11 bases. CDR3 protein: CSAKMGDTEAFF. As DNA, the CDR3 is TGCAGTGCTAAAATGGGCGATACTGAAGCTTTCTTT.

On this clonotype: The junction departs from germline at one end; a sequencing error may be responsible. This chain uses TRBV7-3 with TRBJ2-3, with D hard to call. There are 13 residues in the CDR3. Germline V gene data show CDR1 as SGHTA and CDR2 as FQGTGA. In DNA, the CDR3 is TGTGCCAGCAGCGCGAACAGCAGAGATACGCAGTATTTT. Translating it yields CASSANSRDTQYF.

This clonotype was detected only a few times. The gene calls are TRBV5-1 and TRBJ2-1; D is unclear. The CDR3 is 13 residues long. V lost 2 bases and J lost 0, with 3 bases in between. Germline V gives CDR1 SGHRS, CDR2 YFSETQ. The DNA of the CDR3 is TGCGCCAGCAGCTTCCCCTCCTACAATGAGCAGTTCTTC. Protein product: CASSFPSYNEQFF.

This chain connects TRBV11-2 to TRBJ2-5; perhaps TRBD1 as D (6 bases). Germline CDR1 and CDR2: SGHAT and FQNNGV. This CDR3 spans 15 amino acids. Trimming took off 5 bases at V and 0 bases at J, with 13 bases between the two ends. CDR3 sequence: CASSPGTLHQETQYF. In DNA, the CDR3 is TGTGCCAGCAGCCCCGGGACACTTCACCAAGAGACCCAGTACTTC.

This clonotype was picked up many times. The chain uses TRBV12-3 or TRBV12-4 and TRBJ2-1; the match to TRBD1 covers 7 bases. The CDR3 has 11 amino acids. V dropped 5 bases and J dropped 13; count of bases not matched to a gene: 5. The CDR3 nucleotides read TGTGCCAGCAGTAATCAGGGGGTACAGTTCTTC. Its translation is CASSNQGVQFF.

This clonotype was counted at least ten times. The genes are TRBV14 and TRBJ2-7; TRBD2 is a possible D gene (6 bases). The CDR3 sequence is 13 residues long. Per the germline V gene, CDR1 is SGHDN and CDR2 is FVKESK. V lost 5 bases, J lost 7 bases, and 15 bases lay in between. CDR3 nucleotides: TGTGCCAGCAGCTGGGACTGGCGCACAGAGCAGTACTTC. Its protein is CASSWDWRTEQYF.

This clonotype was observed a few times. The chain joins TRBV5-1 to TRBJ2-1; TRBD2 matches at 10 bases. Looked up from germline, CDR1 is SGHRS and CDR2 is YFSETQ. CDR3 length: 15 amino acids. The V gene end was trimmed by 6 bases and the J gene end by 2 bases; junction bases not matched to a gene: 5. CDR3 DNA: TGCGCCAGCAACGTAGCGGGAGGTGCCTACAATGAGCAGTTCTTC. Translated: CASNVAGGAYNEQFF.